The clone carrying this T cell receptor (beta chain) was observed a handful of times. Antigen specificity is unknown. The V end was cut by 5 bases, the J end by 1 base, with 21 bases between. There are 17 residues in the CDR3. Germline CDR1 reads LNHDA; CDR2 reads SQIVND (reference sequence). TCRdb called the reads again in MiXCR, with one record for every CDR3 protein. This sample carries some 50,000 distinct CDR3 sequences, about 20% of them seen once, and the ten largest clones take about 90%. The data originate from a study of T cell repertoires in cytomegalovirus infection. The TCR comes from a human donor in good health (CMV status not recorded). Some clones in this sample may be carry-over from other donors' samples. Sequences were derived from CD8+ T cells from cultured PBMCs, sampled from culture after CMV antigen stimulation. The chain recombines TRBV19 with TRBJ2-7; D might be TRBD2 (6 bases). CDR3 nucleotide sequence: TGTGCCAGTAGTCCCGGACGGGCGCAGGGAGGATCCTACGAGCAGTACTTC. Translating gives CASSPGRAQGGSYEQYF.